Listed below are T cell receptor beta chains from one sample, sequenced in a study of identical twins. Each CDR3 protein is one row after TCRdb ran MiXCR on the 5' RACE reads. Here the sample spans 500,000 or so distinct CDR3 sequences, 12% to 15% being singletons. This sample also belongs to another study, concerning yellow fever vaccine responses in identical twins.

The sample taken for sequencing was CD4+ T cells sorted from blood. These receptors came from a young woman in good health. Both conserved end residues are part of each CDR3. D genes are given only for firm matches. Clone size, where shown, is once, few, many, or a class for clones that have expanded.

d_gene | j_gene | abundance | v_gene | CDR3nt | CDR3aa
TRBD2 | TRBJ2-1 | . | TRBV5-1 | TGCGCCAGCAGCGAAAGCGGGAACTACAATGAGCAGTTCTTC | CASSESGNYNEQFF
. | TRBJ1-6 | . | TRBV12-3/TRBV12-4 | TGTGCCAGCAGTGGGGTGAGGGCCTATAATTCACCCCTCCACTTT | CASSGVRAYNSPLHF
. | TRBJ2-1 | . | TRBV19 | TGTGCCAGTAGTATGGGGGCCCTCGCCAATGAGCAGTTCTTC | CASSMGALANEQFF
. | TRBJ2-3 | . | TRBV3-1 | TGTGCCAGCAGCCAAACGGGGCTTAGCACAGATACGCAGTATTTT | CASSQTGLSTDTQYF
TRBD2 | TRBJ2-7 | . | TRBV28 | TGTGCCAGCAGTTTAGGGGGAGGGCTCCACGAGCAGTACTTC | CASSLGGGLHEQYF
TRBD1 | TRBJ1-2 | few | TRBV29-1 | TGCAGCGTTGAGCCGACAGGGGGAGACTATGGCTACACCTTC | CSVEPTGGDYGYTF
TRBD2 | TRBJ2-3 | . | TRBV9 | TGTGCCAGCAGCGTAGGACTAGCGGGGGCAAGCACAGATACGCAGTATTTT | CASSVGLAGASTDTQYF
TRBD1 | TRBJ2-2 | . | TRBV6-1 | TGTGCCAGCAGGACAGGGGGCGTCGACACCGGGGAGCTGTTTTTT | CASRTGGVDTGELFF
. | TRBJ2-3 | few | TRBV12-5 | TGTGCTAGTGGTTCCGGCCCATTTACGCAGTATTTT | CASGSGPFTQYF
. | TRBJ2-3 | many | TRBV5-5 | TGTGCCAGCAGCGGATTGGGGTCAGATACGCAGTATTTT | CASSGLGSDTQYF
TRBD2 | TRBJ2-5 | . | TRBV6-1 | TGTGCCAGCAGATCAGCGGGGGGGGAGACCCAGTACTTC | CASRSAGGETQYF
. | TRBJ2-1 | many | TRBV4-3 | TGCGCCAGCAGCCAAGGCATAGACTACAATGAGCAGTTCTTC | CASSQGIDYNEQFF
. | TRBJ2-6 | many | TRBV12-3/TRBV12-4 | TGTGCCAGCAGTCCCAAAGGGTTCCCGACTGGGGCCAACGTCCTGACTTTC | CASSPKGFPTGANVLTF
TRBD2 | TRBJ2-1 | many | TRBV3-1 | TGTGCCAGCAGCCCGCGGCACGGGACTAGCGGGAGAAATGAGCAGTTCTTC | CASSPRHGTSGRNEQFF
TRBD2 | TRBJ2-1 | . | TRBV20-1 | TGCAGTGCTAGCGGACTGACCGGGACTAGCGGAAATGAGCAGTTCTTC | CSASGLTGTSGNEQFF
. | TRBJ2-3 | . | TRBV7-9 | TGTGCCAGCAGCCCTGGTAGGGTTGAGGGAGATACGCAGTATTTT | CASSPGRVEGDTQYF
. | TRBJ2-3 | . | TRBV20-1 | TGCAGGCCAACTCAGGGCGATACGCAGTATTTT | CRPTQGDTQYF
. | TRBJ1-1 | . | TRBV6-5 | TGTGCCAGCAGTTACTGGTCCAGGGCGAGGGAACGGACTGAAGCTTTCTTT | CASSYWSRARERTEAFF
TRBD2 | TRBJ2-1 | . | TRBV6-1 | TGTGCCATCGGACTAGCGGGGGCCTCTTACAATGAGCAGTTCTTC | CAIGLAGASYNEQFF
. | TRBJ2-7 | few | TRBV10-3 | TGTGCCATCAGTGAGCCAACAATGGTCGACGAGCAGTACTTC | CAISEPTMVDEQYF
TRBD1 | TRBJ1-1 | few | TRBV9 | TGTGCCAGCAGCGTAACTACAGGGGGCGCAGGGAACACTGAAGCTTTCTTT | CASSVTTGGAGNTEAFF
. | TRBJ2-7 | . | TRBV28 | TGTGCCAGCAGGTCCGGGACTCCCATTTACGAGCAGTACTTC | CASRSGTPIYEQYF
. | TRBJ2-3 | few | TRBV10-3 | TGTGCCATCAAGACAGGAGGCGGGGAAACAGATACGCAGTATTTT | CAIKTGGGETDTQYF
. | TRBJ2-7 | many | TRBV3-1 | TGTGCCAGCAGCCTGGTGGAGGGCGAGCAGTACTTC | CASSLVEGEQYF
. | TRBJ2-2 | . | TRBV19 | TGTGCCAGTACTAACCAGGGGCAGAACACCGGGGAGCTGTTTTTT | CASTNQGQNTGELFF
. | TRBJ2-3 | few | TRBV7-2 | TGTGCCAGCAGCTTAGTCCCTAGATCCGCAGATACGCAGTATTTT | CASSLVPRSADTQYF
TRBD2 | TRBJ2-1 | . | TRBV20-1 | TGCAGTGCTAGAGAACCTACTAGCGGGAGGGGGAGTGAGCAGTTCTTC | CSAREPTSGRGSEQFF
TRBD2 | TRBJ2-7 | few | TRBV7-9 | TGTGCCAGCAGCCCCGGGAGGGTCACCTACGAGCAGTACTTC | CASSPGRVTYEQYF
TRBD1 | TRBJ2-1 | few | TRBV24-1 | TGTGCCACCAGTGCCCGGGACAGGGACGGGAATGAGCAGTTCTTC | CATSARDRDGNEQFF
. | TRBJ2-7 | few | TRBV10-3 | TGTGCCATCAGTGAGGCCCCTGGAGGACCGTACGAGCAGTACTTC | CAISEAPGGPYEQYF
. | TRBJ2-5 | . | TRBV7-2 | TGTGCCAGCAGCTTAAATGAGGGTGGGGAGACCCAGTACTTC | CASSLNEGGETQYF
. | TRBJ2-7 | many | TRBV15 | TGTGCCACCAGCAGGGACTTTCTGTCCGAGCAGTACTTC | CATSRDFLSEQYF
. | TRBJ2-1 | few | TRBV6-4 | TGTGCCAGCAGTGACCGGGACTTTGGGGGGCAGTTCTTC | CASSDRDFGGQFF
TRBD2 | TRBJ2-2 | . | TRBV20-1 | TGCAGTGCTAGAGACTTGCTACTAGCGGGGGGGACCGGGGAGCTGTTTTTT | CSARDLLLAGGTGELFF
. | TRBJ2-6 | few | TRBV28 | TGTGCCAGCAAACCCCCCGGGCTCTCTGGGGCCAACGTCCTGACTTTC | CASKPPGLSGANVLTF